Detailed here is one T cell receptor beta chain. This sample includes further DNA sequences coding for the same CDR3. This record comes from a study of blood T cell repertoires in COVID-19. Study-wide context: Collection of acute and convalescent COVID-19 samples took place in the United States, Italy and Spain.

Participant ages covered roughly 18 to 89 years across 24 US areas. Germline CDR1 and CDR2: LNHDA and SQIVND (reference sequence). Trimming pared 3 bases from V and 1 base from J, leaving 9 bases between. The CDR3 is made up of 14 amino acids. Method: immunoSEQ multiplex PCR; TCRdb's copy keeps in-frame clones and lacks some. The sample consists of around 280,000 clones, roughly 89% of them appearing once. The V gene is TRBV19, the J gene TRBJ1-1; D is possibly TRBD1 (5 bases). The receptor comes from a woman in her forties who had recovered from COVID-19. The sample comprised PBMCs or T cells enriched from blood (not recorded which). The DNA of the CDR3 is TGTGCCAGTAGTATCCGCCAGGGGAACACTGAAGCTTTCTTT. Translated, it gives CASSIRQGNTEAFF.